This T cell receptor (beta chain) was documented in a study of CXCR3-negative and CXCR3-positive naive CD8 T cells. The libraries of TRB cDNA were constructed through 5' RACE using UMI labels. With the 5' RACE reads reprocessed, TCRdb shows one record per CDR3 protein and no DNA. The table lists under 90,000 distinct CDR3 sequences, with approximately 0.67% in the top ten. Of note for this clonotype: The antigen remains unidentified.

Overall study results and limits: For CXCR3-positive naive cells, TRB CDR3s were more hydrophobic than those of CXCR3-negative naive cells.

The receptor comes from a human donor in good health. Some clones in this sample may be carry-over from other donors' samples. The material sequenced was naive CXCR3+ CD8+ T cells from blood. Subset of the sample: CD45RO-CCR7+CD27+CD95- naive CD8+ T cells expressing CXCR3 (TNR3+).

The CDR3: CASSAHHATGANTEAFF. The J gene is TRBJ1-1, the V gene TRBV6-1; TCRdb designates TRBD1, a call that cannot be tested without DNA. The CDR3 sequence is 17 residues long. In germline, CDR1 is MNHNS, CDR2 SASEGT.